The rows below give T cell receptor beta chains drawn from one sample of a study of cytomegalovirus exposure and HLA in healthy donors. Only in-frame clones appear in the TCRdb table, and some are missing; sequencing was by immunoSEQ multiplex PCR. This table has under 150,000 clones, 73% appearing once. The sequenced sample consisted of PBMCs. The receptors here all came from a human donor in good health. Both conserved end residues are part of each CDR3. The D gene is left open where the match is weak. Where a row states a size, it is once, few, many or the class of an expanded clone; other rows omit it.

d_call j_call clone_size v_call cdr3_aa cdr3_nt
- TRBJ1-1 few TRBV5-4 CASSSLRRNTEAFF TGTGCCAGCTCAAGCTTACGGAGGAACACTGAAGCTTTCTTT
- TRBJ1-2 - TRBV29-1 CSVDLDGGGSYGYTF TGCAGCGTCGACCTTGACGGGGGAGGTAGCTATGGCTACACCTTC
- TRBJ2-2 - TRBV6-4 CASSEGQGQAGELFF TGTGCCAGCAGTGAAGGCCAGGGTCAGGCCGGGGAGCTGTTTTTT
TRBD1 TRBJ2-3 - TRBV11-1 CASSTRDRGTDTQYF TGTGCCAGCAGCACCCGGGACAGGGGTACAGATACGCAGTATTTT
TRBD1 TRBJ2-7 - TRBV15 CATRDRGSSYEQYF TGTGCCACCAGAGACAGGGGGAGCTCCTACGAGCAGTACTTC
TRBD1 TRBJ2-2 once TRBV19 CASSPARGMAGELFF TGTGCCAGTAGTCCCGCCAGGGGGATGGCCGGGGAGCTGTTTTTT
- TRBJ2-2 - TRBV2 CASSEWSGNTGELFF TGTGCCAGCAGTGAATGGTCAGGGAACACCGGGGAGCTGTTTTTT
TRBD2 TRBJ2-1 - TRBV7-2 CASSPLAGGGYEQFF TGTGCCAGCAGCCCACTAGCGGGAGGAGGGTATGAGCAGTTCTTC
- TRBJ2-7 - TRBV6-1 CASSDSSYEQYF TGTGCCAGCAGTGACAGCTCCTACGAGCAGTACTTC
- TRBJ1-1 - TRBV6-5 CASRIPRVLNTEAFF TGTGCCAGCAGGATCCCGCGGGTTCTTAACACTGAAGCTTTCTTT
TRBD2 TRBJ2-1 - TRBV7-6 CASSLEPEPGLGNEQFF TGTGCCAGCAGCTTAGAGCCCGAGCCGGGACTAGGAAATGAGCAGTTCTTC
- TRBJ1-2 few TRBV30 CAWSVGGDGYTF TGTGCCTGGAGTGTTGGGGGGGACGGCTACACCTTC
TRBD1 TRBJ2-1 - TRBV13 CASSLKGAKNNEQFF TGTGCCAGCAGCTTGAAGGGGGCAAAAAACAATGAGCAGTTCTTC
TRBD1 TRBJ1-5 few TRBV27 CASRALPQGNQPQHF TGTGCCAGCAGGGCCCTCCCACAGGGGAATCAGCCCCAGCATTTT
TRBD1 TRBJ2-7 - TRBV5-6 CASSSDREAYEQYF TGTGCCAGCAGTTCGGACAGGGAGGCCTACGAGCAGTACTTC
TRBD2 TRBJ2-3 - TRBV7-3 CASSFLRAQRGGDTQYF TGTGCCAGCAGCTTCCTCCGGGCACAGCGCGGGGGAGATACGCAGTATTTT
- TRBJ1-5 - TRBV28 CASSPRNGWNVAQPQHF TGTGCCAGCAGTCCCCGAAATGGATGGAATGTAGCTCAGCCCCAGCATTTT
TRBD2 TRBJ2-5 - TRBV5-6 CASSLGGRGGETQYF TGTGCCAGCAGCTTGGGGGGCCGGGGGGGGGAGACCCAGTACTTC
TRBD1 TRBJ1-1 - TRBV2 CASSEDRLRTEAFF TGTGCCAGCAGTGAGGACAGGCTAAGGACTGAAGCTTTCTTT
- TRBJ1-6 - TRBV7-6 CASSLKMSYNSPLHF TGTGCCAGCAGCTTAAAGATGAGTTATAATTCACCCCTCCACTTT
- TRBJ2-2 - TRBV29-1 CSVDTGIAGELFF TGCAGCGTTGATACGGGGATCGCCGGGGAGCTGTTTTTT
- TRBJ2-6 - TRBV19 CAGGGANVLTF TGTGCCGGTGGCGGGGCCAACGTCCTGACTTTC
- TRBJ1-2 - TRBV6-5 CASSTDSDYGYTF TGTGCCAGCAGTACAGACAGTGACTATGGCTACACCTTC
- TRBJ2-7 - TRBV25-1 CASSDRGGSYEQYF TGTGCCAGCAGTGATAGGGGAGGTTCCTACGAGCAGTACTTC
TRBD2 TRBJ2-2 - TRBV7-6 CASSLGLAGNTGELFF TGTGCCAGCAGCTTAGGACTAGCGGGGAACACCGGGGAGCTGTTTTTT
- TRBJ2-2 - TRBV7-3 CASSFLGQGSTGELFF TGTGCCAGCAGCTTTCTGGGCCAGGGAAGTACCGGGGAGCTGTTTTTT
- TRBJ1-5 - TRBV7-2 CASSLDRFQPQHF TGTGCCAGCAGCTTAGACAGGTTTCAGCCCCAGCATTTT
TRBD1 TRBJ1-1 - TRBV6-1 CASRRQGNTEAFF TGTGCCAGCAGACGACAGGGGAACACTGAAGCTTTCTTT